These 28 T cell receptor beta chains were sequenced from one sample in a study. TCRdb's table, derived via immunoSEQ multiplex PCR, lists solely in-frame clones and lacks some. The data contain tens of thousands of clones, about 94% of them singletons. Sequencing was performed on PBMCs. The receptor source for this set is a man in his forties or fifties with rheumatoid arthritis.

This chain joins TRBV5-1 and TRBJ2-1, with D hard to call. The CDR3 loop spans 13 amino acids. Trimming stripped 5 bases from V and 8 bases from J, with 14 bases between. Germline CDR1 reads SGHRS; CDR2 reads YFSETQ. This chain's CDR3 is CASRLLVNDEQFF. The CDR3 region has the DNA TGCGCCAGCAGACTTCTAGTGAACGATGAGCAGTTCTTC. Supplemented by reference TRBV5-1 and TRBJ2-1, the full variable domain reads KAGVTQTPRYLIKTRGQQVTLSCSPISGHRSVSWYQQTPGQGLQFLFEYFSETQRNKGNFPGRFSGRQFSNSRSEMNVSTLELGDSALYLCASRLLVNDEQFFGPGTRLTVL.

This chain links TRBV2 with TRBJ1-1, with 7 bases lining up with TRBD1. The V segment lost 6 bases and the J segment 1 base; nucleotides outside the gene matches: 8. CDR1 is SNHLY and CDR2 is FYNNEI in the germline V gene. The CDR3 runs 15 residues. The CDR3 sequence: CASRIRDRPNTEAFF. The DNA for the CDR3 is TGTGCCAGCAGGATACGGGACAGACCGAACACTGAAGCTTTCTTT.

DNA for the CDR3: TGTGCCAGCGGTACGCGTAGGGACGGCGACAGGGGCTACACCTTC. Translation: CASGTRRDGDRGYTF. The J gene is TRBJ1-2, the V gene TRBV9, with a tentative D call TRBD1 (6 bases). Germline-derived CDR1 and CDR2 are SGDLS and YYNGEE. V was cut by 7 bases and J by 8 bases, with 24 bases left in between. The CDR3 sequence is 15 residues long.

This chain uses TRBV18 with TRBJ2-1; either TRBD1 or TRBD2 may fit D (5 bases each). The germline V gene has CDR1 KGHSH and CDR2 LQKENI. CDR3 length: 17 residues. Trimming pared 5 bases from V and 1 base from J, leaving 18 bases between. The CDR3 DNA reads TGTGCCAGCTCATCGTACCACGGGGCCTCATCCTACAATGAGCAGTTCTTC. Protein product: CASSSYHGASSYNEQFF.

CDR3 nucleotides: TGTGCCAGTAGTCCTCGCCCTAGCGGGAGGAGTAGTGAGCAGTTCTTC. It encodes CASSPRPSGRSSEQFF. The chain couples TRBV19 to TRBJ2-1, with TRBD2 identical over 11 bases. The CDR3 has 16 residues. Germline V CDR1 and CDR2: LNHDA, SQIVND (reference sequence). J lost 9 bases, V lost 5 bases, and 12 bases had no gene match.

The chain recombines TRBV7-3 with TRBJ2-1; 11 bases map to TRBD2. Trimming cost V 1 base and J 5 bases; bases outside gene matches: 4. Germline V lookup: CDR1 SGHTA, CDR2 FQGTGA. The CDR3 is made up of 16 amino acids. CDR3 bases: TGTGCCAGCAGCTTAAGGGGGACTAGCGGAAACAATGAGCAGTTCTTC. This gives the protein CASSLRGTSGNNEQFF.

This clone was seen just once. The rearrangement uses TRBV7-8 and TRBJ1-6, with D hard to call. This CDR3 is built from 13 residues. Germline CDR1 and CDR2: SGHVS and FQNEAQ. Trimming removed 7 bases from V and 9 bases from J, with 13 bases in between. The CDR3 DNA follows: TGTGCCAGCATGTGGGAGTTGGGTTCACCCCTCCACTTT. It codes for CASMWELGSPLHF.

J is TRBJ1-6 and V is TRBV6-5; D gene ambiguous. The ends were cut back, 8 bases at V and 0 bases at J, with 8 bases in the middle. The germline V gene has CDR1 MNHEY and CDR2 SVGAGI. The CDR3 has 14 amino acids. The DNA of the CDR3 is TGTGCCAGCTCTACGAACTCCTATAATTCACCCCTCCACTTT. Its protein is CASSTNSYNSPLHF.

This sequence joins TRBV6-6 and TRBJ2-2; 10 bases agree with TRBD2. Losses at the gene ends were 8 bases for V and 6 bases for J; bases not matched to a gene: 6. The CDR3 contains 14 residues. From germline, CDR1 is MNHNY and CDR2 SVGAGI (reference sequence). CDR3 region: CASLAGGQAGELFF. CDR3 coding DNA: TGTGCCAGCTTAGCGGGGGGCCAAGCCGGGGAGCTGTTTTTT.

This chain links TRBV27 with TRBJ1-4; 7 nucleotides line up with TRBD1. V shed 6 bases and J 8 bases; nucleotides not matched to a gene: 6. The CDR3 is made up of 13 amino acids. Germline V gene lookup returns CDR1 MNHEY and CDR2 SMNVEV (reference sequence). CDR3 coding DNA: TGTGCCAGCAGGAAAGACAGGGACGAAAAACTGTTTTTT. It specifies CASRKDRDEKLFF. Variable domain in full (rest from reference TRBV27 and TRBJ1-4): EAQVTQNPRYLITVTGKKLTVTCSQNMNHEYMSWYRQDPGLGLRQIYYSMNVEVTDKGDVPEGYKVSRKEKRNFPLILESPSPNQTSLYFCASRKDRDEKLFFGSGTQLSVL.

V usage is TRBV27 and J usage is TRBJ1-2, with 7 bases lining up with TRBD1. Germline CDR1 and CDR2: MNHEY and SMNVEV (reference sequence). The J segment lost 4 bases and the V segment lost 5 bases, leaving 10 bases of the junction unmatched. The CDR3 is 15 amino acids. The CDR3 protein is CASSPRPGTVYGYTF. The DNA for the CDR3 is TGTGCCAGCAGTCCCCGCCCCGGGACAGTCTATGGCTACACCTTC.

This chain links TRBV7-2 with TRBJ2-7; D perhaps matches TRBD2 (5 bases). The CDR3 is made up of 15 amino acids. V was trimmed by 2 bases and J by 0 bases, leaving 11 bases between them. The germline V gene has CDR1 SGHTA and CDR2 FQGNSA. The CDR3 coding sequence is TGTGCCAGCAGCTTAAACGGACTTAGCTCCTACGAGCAGTACTTC. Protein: CASSLNGLSSYEQYF.

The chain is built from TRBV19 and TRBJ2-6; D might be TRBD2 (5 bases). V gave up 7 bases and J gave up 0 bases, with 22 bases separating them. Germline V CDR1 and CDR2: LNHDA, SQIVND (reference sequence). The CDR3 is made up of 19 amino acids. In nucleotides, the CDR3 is TGTGCCAGTACCCCCCGGCGGGTAACTCAGAGCTCTGGGGCCAACGTCCTGACTTTC. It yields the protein CASTPRRVTQSSGANVLTF.

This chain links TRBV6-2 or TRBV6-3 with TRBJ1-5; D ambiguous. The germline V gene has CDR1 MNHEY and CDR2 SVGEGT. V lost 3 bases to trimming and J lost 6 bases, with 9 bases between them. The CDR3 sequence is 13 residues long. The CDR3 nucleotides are TGTGCCAGCAGTTATGGTTCAGGTCAGCCCCAGCATTTT. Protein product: CASSYGSGQPQHF.

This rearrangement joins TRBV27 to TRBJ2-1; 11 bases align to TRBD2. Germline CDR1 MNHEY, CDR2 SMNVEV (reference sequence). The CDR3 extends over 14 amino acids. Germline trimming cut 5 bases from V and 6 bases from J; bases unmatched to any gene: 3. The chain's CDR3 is CASSTSGSFNEQFF. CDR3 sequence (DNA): TGTGCCAGCAGTACTAGCGGGAGTTTCAATGAGCAGTTCTTC.

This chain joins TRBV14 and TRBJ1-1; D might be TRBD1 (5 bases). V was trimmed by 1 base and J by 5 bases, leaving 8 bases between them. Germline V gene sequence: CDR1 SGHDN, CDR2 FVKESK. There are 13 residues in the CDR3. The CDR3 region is CASSQGWGTEAFF. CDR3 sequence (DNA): TGTGCCAGCAGCCAAGGATGGGGGACTGAAGCTTTCTTT.

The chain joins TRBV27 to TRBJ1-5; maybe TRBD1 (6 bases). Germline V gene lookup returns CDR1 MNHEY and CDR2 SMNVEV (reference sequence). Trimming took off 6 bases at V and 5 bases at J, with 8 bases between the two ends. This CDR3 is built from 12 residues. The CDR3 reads CASRTGHQPQHF. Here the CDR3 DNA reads TGTGCCAGCAGGACAGGTCATCAGCCCCAGCATTTT.

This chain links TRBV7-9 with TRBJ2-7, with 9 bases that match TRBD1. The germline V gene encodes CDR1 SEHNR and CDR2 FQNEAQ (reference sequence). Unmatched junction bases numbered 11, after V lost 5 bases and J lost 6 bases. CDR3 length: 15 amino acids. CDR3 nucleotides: TGTGCCAGCAGCGTTCAACCGGGACAGGGTGCCGAGCAGTACTTC. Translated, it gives CASSVQPGQGAEQYF.

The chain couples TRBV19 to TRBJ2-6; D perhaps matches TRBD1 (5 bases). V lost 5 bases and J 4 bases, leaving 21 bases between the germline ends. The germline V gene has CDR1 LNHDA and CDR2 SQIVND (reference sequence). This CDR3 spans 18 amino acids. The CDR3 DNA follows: TGTGCCAGTAGTCTAGGGGAACTACGGGTTATGGGGGCCAACGTCCTGACTTTC. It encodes CASSLGELRVMGANVLTF.

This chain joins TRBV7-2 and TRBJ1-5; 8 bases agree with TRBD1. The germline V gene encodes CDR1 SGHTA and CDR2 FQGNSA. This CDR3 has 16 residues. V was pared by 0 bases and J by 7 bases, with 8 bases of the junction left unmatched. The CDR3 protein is CASSLALSGGGQPQHF. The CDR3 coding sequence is TGTGCCAGCAGCTTAGCGCTTTCAGGGGGCGGGCAGCCCCAGCATTTT.

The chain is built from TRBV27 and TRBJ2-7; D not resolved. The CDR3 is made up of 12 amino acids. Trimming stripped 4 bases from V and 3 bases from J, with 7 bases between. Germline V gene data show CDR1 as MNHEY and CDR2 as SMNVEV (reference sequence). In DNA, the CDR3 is TGTGCCAGCAGTTCCTCGAACTACGAGCAGTACTTC. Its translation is CASSSSNYEQYF.

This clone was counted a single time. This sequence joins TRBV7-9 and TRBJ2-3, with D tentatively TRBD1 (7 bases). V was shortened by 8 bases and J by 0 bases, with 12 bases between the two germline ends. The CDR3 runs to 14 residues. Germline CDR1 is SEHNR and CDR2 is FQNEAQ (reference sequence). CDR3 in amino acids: CASLRGVSTDTQYF. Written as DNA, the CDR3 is TGTGCCAGCCTCAGGGGGGTTAGCACAGATACGCAGTATTTT.

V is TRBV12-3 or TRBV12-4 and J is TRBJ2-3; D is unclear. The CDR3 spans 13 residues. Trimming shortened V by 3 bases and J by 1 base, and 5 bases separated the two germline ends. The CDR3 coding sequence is TGTGCCAGCAGTTTCACACGCACAGATACGCAGTATTTT. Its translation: CASSFTRTDTQYF.

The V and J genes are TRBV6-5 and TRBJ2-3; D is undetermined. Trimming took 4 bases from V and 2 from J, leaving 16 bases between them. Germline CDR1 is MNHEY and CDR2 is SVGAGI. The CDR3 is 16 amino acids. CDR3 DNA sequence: TGTGCCAGCAGTTCTAACGGAGACATCTTCACAGATACGCAGTATTTT. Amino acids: CASSSNGDIFTDTQYF.

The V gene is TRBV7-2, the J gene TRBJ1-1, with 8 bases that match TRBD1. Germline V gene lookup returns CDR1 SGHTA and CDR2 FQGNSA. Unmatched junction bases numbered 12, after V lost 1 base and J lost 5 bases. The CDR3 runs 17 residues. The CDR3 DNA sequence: TGTGCCAGCAGCTTAGGTTTGGCCAGGGGGCGATGGACTGAAGCTTTCTTT. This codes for CASSLGLARGRWTEAFF. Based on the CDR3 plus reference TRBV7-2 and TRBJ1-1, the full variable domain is GAGVSQSPSNKVTEKGKDVELRCDPISGHTALYWYRQSLGQGLEFLIYFQGNSAPDKSGLPSDRFSAERTGGSVSTLTIQRTQQEDSAVYLCASSLGLARGRWTEAFFGQGTRLTVV.

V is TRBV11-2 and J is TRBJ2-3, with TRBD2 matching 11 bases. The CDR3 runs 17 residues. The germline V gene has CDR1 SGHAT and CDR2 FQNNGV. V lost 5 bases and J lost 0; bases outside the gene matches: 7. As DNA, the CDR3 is TGTGCCAGCAGCAGACTAGCGGGGATATCTAGCACAGATACGCAGTATTTT. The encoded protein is CASSRLAGISSTDTQYF.

Here the CDR3 reads CASSFRSGTGSYEQYF. The CDR3 DNA reads as TGTGCCAGCAGTTTTCGGTCTGGGACAGGCTCCTACGAGCAGTACTTC. The V and J genes are TRBV27 and TRBJ2-7; 8 bases are shared with TRBD1. Per germline, CDR1 MNHEY and CDR2 SMNVEV (reference sequence). The CDR3 extends over 16 amino acids. With V trimmed by 3 bases and J by 0 bases, 7 bases remained unmatched.

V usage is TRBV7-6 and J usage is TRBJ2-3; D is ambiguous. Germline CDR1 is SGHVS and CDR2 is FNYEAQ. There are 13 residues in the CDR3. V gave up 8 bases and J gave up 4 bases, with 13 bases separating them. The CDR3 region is CASGPGEADTQYF. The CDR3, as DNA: TGTGCCAGCGGTCCTGGGGAAGCAGATACGCAGTATTTT.